Presented here are 17 T cell receptor beta chains from one specimen sequenced in a study of T-cell reconstitution after alpha-beta-depleted transplantation in children (dated by TCRdb to 2016 to 2017). Reading the label with the study, this specimen's treatment or condition is: allogeneic hematopoietic cell transplantation with graft depleted of TCRalphabeta T cells and CD19 B cells. To prepare the library, PCR was applied. Sequenced using an Illumina HiSeq 2500. To normalize quantification of the TCRbeta repertoire, the TCR libraries were built with molecular barcoding that relied on unique molecular identifiers. TCRdb applied fastp at Q25 and MiXCR to the public reads, then kept only in-frame beta chains. Rows with one shared CDR3 protein collapse into an entry with the most common genes and DNA. A total of about 980,000 distinct CDR3 sequences appear in this sample, under 30% of them only once. The leading ten clones occupy 28% of the sample.

Sequences were derived from PBMCs, mostly from graft donor cells, sampled 360 days after TCRalphabeta/CD19-depleted stem cell transplant. Receptor source: a boy in the first two years of life who had a stem cell transplant for SCID, so the T cells may come from the graft donor.

This chain links TRBV12-3 or TRBV12-4 with TRBJ2-5; D is undetermined. The CDR3 spans 13 residues. The V end was cut by 8 bases, the J end by 6 bases, with 16 bases between. In DNA form, the CDR3 reads TGTGCCAGCGGGTCCGGCCTACAAAAGACCCAGTACTTC. Amino acid sequence: CASGSGLQKTQYF.

The J gene is TRBJ2-1, the V gene TRBV3-1, with a possible D match to TRBD2 (6 bases). The germline V gene has CDR1 LGHDT and CDR2 YNNKEL (reference sequence). Trimming took 0 bases from V and 0 from J, leaving 9 bases between them. The CDR3 extends over 16 amino acids. CDR3 sequence (DNA): TGTGCCAGCAGCCAAGATTTCGGGAGCTCCTACAATGAGCAGTTCTTC. Protein product: CASSQDFGSSYNEQFF.

The chain employs TRBV25-1 and TRBJ2-1, with no clear D. The CDR3 has 15 residues. The germline V gene has CDR1 MGHDK and CDR2 SYGVNS. With 2 bases removed from V and 6 bases from J, the gap between germline ends came to 14 bases. CDR3 bases: TGTGCCAGCAGTGAAATGCAACGGCAGACCAATGAGCAGTTCTTC. This encodes CASSEMQRQTNEQFF.

The chain employs TRBV20-1 and TRBJ2-3, with 11 nucleotides matching TRBD2. Germline values: CDR1 DFQATT, CDR2 SNEGSKA (reference sequence). The CDR3 contains 13 residues. Written as DNA, the CDR3 is TGCAGCCTAGCGGGGGGCCTCACAGATACGCAGTATTTT. It specifies CSLAGGLTDTQYF.

This clonotype was seen only once. This chain uses TRBV6-5 with TRBJ2-3; 12 bases are a match to TRBD2. V trimming: 0 bases; J trimming: 6 bases; junction bases outside the gene matches: 7. The CDR3 is made up of 17 amino acids. The germline V gene has CDR1 MNHEY and CDR2 SVGAGI. The CDR3 DNA reads as TGTGCCAGCAGTTACTCGGGGCTAGCGGGGGGGCGGGATACGCAGTATTTT. Amino acids: CASSYSGLAGGRDTQYF.

V and J are TRBV12-3 or TRBV12-4 and TRBJ2-3; D not resolved. The CDR3 is 13 amino acids. The germline V and J ends were trimmed by 8 bases and 4 bases, with 13 bases remaining between them. CDR3: CASGVRIADTQYF. DNA for the CDR3: TGTGCCAGCGGCGTCCGGATTGCAGATACGCAGTATTTT.

CDR3 protein: CASRLPGQVTDTQYF. The CDR3 coding sequence is TGTGCCAGCAGGTTACCGGGACAGGTCACAGATACGCAGTATTTT. V is TRBV5-6 and J is TRBJ2-3; 8 bases align to TRBD1. V was clipped by 5 bases and J by 2 bases; unmatched bases: 7. This CDR3 spans 15 amino acids. From germline, CDR1 is SGHDT and CDR2 YYEEEE.

The chain employs TRBV4-1 and TRBJ2-2; D is unresolved. The CDR3 loop spans 15 amino acids. Germline loops: CDR1 MGHRA, CDR2 YSYEKL. With 3 bases removed from V and 6 bases from J, the gap between germline ends came to 14 bases. CDR3 sequence (DNA): TGCGCCAGCAGCCACCCTCCTAAGGGTCCCGGGGAGCTGTTTTTT. Its translation is CASSHPPKGPGELFF.

V is TRBV28 and J is TRBJ2-1; 7 bases line up with TRBD1. CDR3 length: 15 amino acids. CDR1 is MDHEN and CDR2 is SYDVKM in the germline V gene. V shed 3 bases and J 9 bases; nucleotides not matched to a gene: 11. CDR3 sequence (DNA): TGTGCCAGCAGTTTCCCGGGACAGATCCGTGCTGAGCAGTTCTTC. This gives the protein CASSFPGQIRAEQFF.

The chain links TRBV15 to TRBJ1-4; tentative D call: TRBD1 (6 bases). The CDR3 runs to 14 residues. The germline V gene has CDR1 LNHNV and CDR2 YYDKDF (reference sequence). V was clipped by 0 bases and J by 7 bases, with 9 bases between them. CDR3: CATSREGAGEKLFF. Here the CDR3 DNA reads TGTGCCACCAGCAGAGAGGGGGCTGGTGAAAAACTGTTTTTT. Complete variable domain (other parts from reference TRBV15 and TRBJ1-4): DAMVIQNPRYQVTQFGKPVTLSCSQTLNHNVMYWYQQKSSQAPKLLFHYYDKDFNNEADTPDNFQSRRPNTSFCFLDIRSPGLGDTAMYLCATSREGAGEKLFFGSGTQLSVL.

V is TRBV12-3 or TRBV12-4 and J is TRBJ2-2, with a tentative D call TRBD1 (8 bases). The V and J ends lost 3 bases and 8 bases respectively, with 13 bases between them. The CDR3 has 14 residues. The CDR3: CASSFNRGGGELFF. As DNA, the CDR3 is TGTGCCAGCAGTTTCAACAGGGGGGGTGGGGAGCTGTTTTTT.

This clonotype was seen more than once but under ten times. This chain connects TRBV6-5 to TRBJ2-3, with D perhaps matching TRBD2 (6 bases). Germline lookup yields CDR1 MNHEY and CDR2 SVGAGI. V shed 0 bases and J shed 5 bases, with 15 bases lying between them. The CDR3 totals 16 residues. In DNA form, the CDR3 reads TGTGCCAGCAGTTACTCGGAGCGGGCCCGGGGAGATACGCAGTATTTT. Translating gives CASSYSERARGDTQYF.

The chain links TRBV4-2 to TRBJ2-7; weak D call: TRBD1 (6 bases). The CDR3 has 16 residues. Germline CDR1 reads LGHNA; CDR2 reads YNFKEQ. Trimming pared 4 bases from V and 7 bases from J, leaving 23 bases between. CDR3 loop: CASSLIQQGRRSEQYF. CDR3 bases: TGTGCCAGCAGCCTCATCCAACAGGGACGAAGGAGTGAGCAGTACTTC.

The genes are TRBV10-3 and TRBJ2-1; D possibly corresponds to TRBD1 (8 bases). The CDR3 is made up of 16 amino acids. Trimming stripped 10 bases from V and 0 bases from J, with 19 bases between. Looked up from germline, CDR1 is ENHRY and CDR2 is SYGVKD. In DNA form, the CDR3 reads TGTGCCACTACAGGGGGGGCGCGAGGCTCCTACAATGAGCAGTTCTTC. Translating it yields CATTGGARGSYNEQFF.

The gene calls are TRBV4-3 and TRBJ1-1; no reliable D call. V dropped 0 bases and J dropped 1 base, with 21 bases sitting between them. Germline loops: CDR1 LGHNA, CDR2 YSLEER. The CDR3 contains 19 residues. The CDR3 loop reads CASSQDPFAGEASNTEAFF. CDR3 coding DNA: TGCGCCAGCAGCCAAGATCCCTTTGCGGGCGAGGCGTCGAACACTGAAGCTTTCTTT.

This clonotype was seen many times. The V gene is TRBV4-1, the J gene TRBJ2-1; 10 bases align to TRBD2. The J segment lost 4 bases and the V segment lost 3 bases, leaving 3 bases of the junction unmatched. This CDR3 has 15 amino acids. CDR1 MGHRA and CDR2 YSYEKL come from the germline V gene. The CDR3 DNA sequence: TGCGCCAGCAGCCACCGGACTAGCGGATACAATGAGCAGTTCTTC. It is translated as CASSHRTSGYNEQFF.

As DNA, the CDR3 is TGCGCCAGCAGTGAGCCAAGCGGGCACCCCTACAATGAGCAGTTCTTC. Encoded protein: CASSEPSGHPYNEQFF. V usage is TRBV10-2 and J usage is TRBJ2-1; tentatively, D is TRBD2 (6 bases). V dropped 2 bases and J dropped 2 bases, with 13 bases sitting between them. CDR3 length equals 16 residues. Germline assignment: CDR1 WSHSY and CDR2 SAAADI.